This T cell receptor beta chain was sequenced during a study of tumor-infiltrating lymphocytes in primary liver carcinoma. A remark on this clonotype: Without the conserved terminal phenylalanine or tryptophan, this CDR3 likely stems from a read error.

RNA and DNA were co-extracted from around 20-30 mg of unsorted bulk tissue. Starting from around 500 ng of total RNA, TCR beta cDNA was produced with a primer in the constant region. Investigators got TCR beta libraries out of three nested multiplex PCR rounds, done with slightly modified ARM-PCR. Using its own MiXCR run on the multiplex PCR reads, TCRdb lists one record per CDR3 protein. Counted here are 95,000 to 150,000 distinct CDR3 sequences, around 70% occurring once; the ten biggest clones make up 8% to 9%. The material sequenced was tumor-adjacent normal liver tissue. The clonotype was recovered from a woman in her sixties with primary liver carcinoma and hepatitis B virus infection.

CDR3 residues: CACSSNKQYL. The CDR3 coding sequence is TGTGCCTGCAGCTCCAACAAGCAGTACTTA. V gene TRBV11-2 combines with J gene TRBJ2-7; D gene ambiguous. Germline V gives CDR1 SGHAT, CDR2 FQNNGV. CDR3 length: 10 amino acids.